A single sample gave rise to the 28 T cell receptor beta chains below, sequenced in a study of shared clonotypes between healthy human individuals. It was CD45RO-negative cells, positively selected for CCR7, that made up naive CD8 cells, with terminally differentiated effector memory CD45RA+ cells excluded. The method was immunoSEQ multiplex PCR; TCRdb's version includes in-frame clones alone and lacks a portion of them. The data hold about 590,000 clones, with roughly 95% observed a single time. Sequencing was performed on naive CD8+ T cells sorted from blood. The receptors shown here come from a woman aged 25 to 39 in good health.

This rearrangement joins TRBV23-1 to TRBJ2-1; TRBD2 matches 12 bases. TRBV23-1 is given ORF status, its function remaining uncertain. The CDR3 loop spans 14 amino acids. With V trimmed by 9 bases and J by 2 bases, 2 bases remained unmatched. Written as DNA, the CDR3 is TGCGCCAGGGGACTAGCGGGTACCTACAATGAGCAGTTCTTC. This gives the protein CARGLAGTYNEQFF.

This chain links TRBV29-1 with TRBJ2-6; tentatively, D is TRBD1 (6 bases). V lost 4 bases and J 0 bases, leaving 7 bases between the germline ends. There are 14 residues in the CDR3. Looked up from germline, CDR1 is SQVTM and CDR2 is ANQGSEA. The CDR3 loop reads CSVGGPSGANVLTF. DNA of the CDR3: TGCAGCGTTGGGGGGCCCTCTGGGGCCAACGTCCTGACTTTC.

This chain connects TRBV9 to TRBJ2-5; 7 nucleotides line up with TRBD2. The J call is in doubt because the DNA end fits TRBJ2-7 better. The CDR3 length is 15 residues. Per the germline V gene, CDR1 is SGDLS and CDR2 is YYNGEE. The CDR3 reads CASSAVPSGKYEQYF. The DNA of the CDR3 is TGTGCCAGCAGCGCCGTTCCGAGCGGGAAGTACGAGCAGTACTTC.

The gene calls are TRBV27 and TRBJ1-4; D is unclear. The CDR3 is 16 residues long. Germline CDR1 is MNHEY and CDR2 is SMNVEV (reference sequence). V shed 6 bases and J shed 3 bases, with 17 bases lying between them. The chain's CDR3 is CASSLSPGASNEKLFF. CDR3 nucleotides: TGTGCCAGCAGCCTTTCCCCAGGCGCTTCTAATGAAAAACTGTTTTTT.

This clone was counted a single time. The chain joins TRBV11-2 to TRBJ1-1; 9 bases are shared with TRBD1. The length of the CDR3 is 13 residues. CDR1 and CDR2 from the germline V gene are SGHAT and FQNNGV. The junction had 8 bases not matched to a gene; V was cut back by 4 bases and J by 11 bases. CDR3 nucleotide sequence: TGTGCCAGCAGCTCACGCGACAGGGGGTATGCTTTCTTT. Translation: CASSSRDRGYAFF.

The chain links TRBV10-3 to TRBJ2-1, with a possible D match to TRBD2 (8 bases). This CDR3 comprises 14 residues. Deletions cut 8 bases from V and 8 bases from J, with 19 bases between. Germline CDR1 is ENHRY and CDR2 is SYGVKD. CDR3 bases: TGTGCCATCGCCACCGGGACTAGGGGGCATGAGCAGTTCTTC. It translates to CAIATGTRGHEQFF.

In regard to this clone: Different DNA sequences within this sample yield the same CDR3. The chain couples TRBV4-1 to TRBJ1-1; a weak D match, TRBD1 (5 bases). The CDR3 is made up of 14 amino acids. V was shortened by 1 base and J by 1 base, with 7 bases between the two germline ends. CDR1 MGHRA and CDR2 YSYEKL come from the germline V gene. The DNA for the CDR3 is TGCGCCAGCAGCCAAGGGGGGAGGAACACTGAAGCTTTCTTT. Amino acid sequence: CASSQGGRNTEAFF.

J is TRBJ1-2 and V is TRBV28; 7 bases fit TRBD1. This CDR3 has 15 residues. V dropped 5 bases and J dropped 8; count of bases not matched to a gene: 14. Germline V gene sequence: CDR1 MDHEN, CDR2 SYDVKM. The CDR3 region is CASSDYRGSGEGYTF. The CDR3 DNA reads TGTGCCAGCAGTGACTACAGGGGCTCCGGCGAGGGCTACACCTTC.

This clone is a singleton in its sample. The chain links TRBV9 to TRBJ1-2; TRBD1 aligns across 8 bases. CDR1 is SGDLS, CDR2 YYNGEE, per germline. This CDR3 comprises 13 residues. The V gene end was trimmed by 8 bases and the J gene end by 5 bases; junction bases not matched to a gene: 8. In nucleotides, the CDR3 is TGTGCCAGTGACAGGGGCTCTGCTTATGGCTACACCTTC. It specifies CASDRGSAYGYTF.

Notes on this clone: Other DNA sequences from this sample encode an identical CDR3 as well. V and J are TRBV27 and TRBJ2-7; D is perhaps TRBD1 or TRBD2 (5 bases each). The CDR3 totals 14 residues. Germline CDR1 reads MNHEY; CDR2 reads SMNVEV (reference sequence). V lost 3 bases to trimming and J lost 1 base, with 10 bases between them. The CDR3 region is CASSFGTASYEQYF. Here the CDR3 DNA reads TGTGCCAGCAGTTTCGGGACGGCATCCTACGAGCAGTACTTC.

The J gene is TRBJ2-5, the V gene TRBV7-9; TRBD1 might be the D (5 bases). The CDR3 extends over 15 amino acids. Per the germline V gene, CDR1 is SEHNR and CDR2 is FQNEAQ (reference sequence). Trimming took off 5 bases at V and 6 bases at J, with 19 bases between the two ends. The CDR3 loop is CASSHNRTERKTQYF. As DNA, the CDR3 is TGTGCCAGCAGCCACAACAGGACCGAAAGGAAGACCCAGTACTTC.

The gene calls are TRBV11-2 and TRBJ2-7, with TRBD2 as a possible D gene (5 bases). The CDR3 loop spans 15 amino acids. Germline V gene lookup returns CDR1 SGHAT and CDR2 FQNNGV. Trimming removed 1 base at V and 2 bases at J, with 12 bases between. The CDR3 is CASSLVEGITYEQYF. The CDR3 region has the DNA TGTGCCAGCAGCTTAGTAGAGGGAATCACCTACGAGCAGTACTTC.

The V gene is TRBV4-2, the J gene TRBJ2-7; D is perhaps TRBD1 or TRBD2 (5 bases each). Germline CDR1 reads LGHNA; CDR2 reads YNFKEQ. Deletions cut 1 base from V and 5 bases from J, with 9 bases between. The CDR3 length is 13 residues. This CDR3 is CASSQGGTHEQYF. The CDR3 DNA sequence: TGTGCCAGCAGCCAAGGAGGGACCCACGAGCAGTACTTC.

CDR3 sequence (DNA): TGTGCCAGCTCAAGAAGGGACAGTCACTACGAGCAGTACTTC. It yields the protein CASSRRDSHYEQYF. The V and J genes are TRBV28 and TRBJ2-7, with TRBD1 matching 7 bases. CDR1 is MDHEN and CDR2 is SYDVKM in the germline V gene. With 8 bases clipped from V and 3 bases from J, the junction kept 10 bases outside the gene matches. This CDR3 region has 14 residues.

V usage is TRBV28 and J usage is TRBJ2-7; TRBD2 might be the D (6 bases). CDR1 and CDR2 (germline): MDHEN, SYDVKM. Between the trimmed V and J ends, which lost 2 bases and 2 bases, there was a span of 13 bases. The CDR3 has 15 amino acids. The CDR3 is CASSLLSGPPYEQYF. The CDR3 DNA follows: TGTGCCAGCAGTTTACTTAGCGGACCTCCCTACGAGCAGTACTTC.

The gene calls are TRBV9 and TRBJ1-4; D is uncertain. The V gene lost 3 bases and the J gene lost 3 bases, with 3 bases spanning the gap. Germline V lookup: CDR1 SGDLS, CDR2 YYNGEE. This CDR3 is 12 amino acids long. Here the CDR3 DNA reads TGTGCCAGCAGCGGATCTAATGAAAAACTGTTTTTT. Its protein product is CASSGSNEKLFF.

The chain carries TRBV21-1 and TRBJ2-7; the tabulated D call, TRBD2, remains unverified against the DNA. TRBV21-1 is assigned pseudogene status. The CDR3 totals 13 residues. The CDR3 sequence is CASRTEREYEQYF. CDR3 sequence (DNA): TGTGCCAGCAGGACAGAGCGGGAGTACGAGCAGTACTTC.

CDR3 sequence (DNA): TGTGCCAGCAGGACCCGACAGGTTGTGAACACTGAAGCTTTCTTT. It translates to CASRTRQVVNTEAFF. This chain joins TRBV6-5 and TRBJ1-1; the D gene is possibly TRBD1 (6 bases). This CDR3 comprises 15 residues. CDR1 and CDR2 (germline): MNHEY, SVGAGI. V was trimmed by 6 bases and J by 0 bases, leaving 14 bases between them.

The chain links TRBV7-6 to TRBJ2-3, with 9 bases matching TRBD2. This CDR3 is 17 amino acids long. Germline V lookup: CDR1 SGHVS, CDR2 FNYEAQ. V lost 1 base to trimming and J lost 4 bases; unmatched junction nucleotides: 9. CDR3 protein: CASSLEHSGSSSDTQYF. In DNA form, the CDR3 reads TGTGCCAGCAGCTTAGAGCATAGCGGGAGTAGCTCAGATACGCAGTATTTT.

V usage is TRBV19 and J usage is TRBJ1-4; tentatively, D is TRBD1 (6 bases). Germline values: CDR1 LNHDA, CDR2 SQIVND (reference sequence). CDR3 size: 15 residues. V gave up 4 bases and J gave up 7 bases, with 16 bases separating them. The CDR3 region has the DNA TGTGCCAGTAGTACTCGCAGGGGCCGGGGTGAAAAACTGTTTTTT. Its protein is CASSTRRGRGEKLFF.

This chain links TRBV15 with TRBJ2-5; maybe TRBD2 (5 bases). From germline, CDR1 is LNHNV and CDR2 YYDKDF (reference sequence). CDR3 size: 14 residues. V lost 7 bases and J lost 4, with 16 bases in between. The DNA of the CDR3 is TGTGCCACCACCCAATCGAGAGGGAGAGAGACCCAGTACTTC. Protein sequence: CATTQSRGRETQYF.

Here the CDR3 reads CASREEGLASYNEQFF. The CDR3, as DNA: TGTGCCAGTAGGGAGGAGGGACTGGCCTCCTACAATGAGCAGTTCTTC. This rearrangement joins TRBV19 to TRBJ2-1; D perhaps matches TRBD2 (6 bases). This CDR3 has 16 residues. With 6 bases removed from V and 0 bases from J, the gap between germline ends came to 15 bases. Germline CDR1 is LNHDA and CDR2 is SQIVND (reference sequence).

V usage is TRBV28 and J usage is TRBJ1-3, with a weak D call TRBD1 (6 bases). The CDR3 sequence is 16 residues long. Germline lookup yields CDR1 MDHEN and CDR2 SYDVKM. Trimming stripped 5 bases from V and 4 bases from J, with 18 bases between. The CDR3 protein is CASSLSHSGVGNTIYF. CDR3 DNA sequence: TGTGCCAGCAGTCTCTCCCATTCAGGGGTGGGAAACACCATATATTTT.

The chain recombines TRBV27 with TRBJ1-6, with D unclear. CDR3 length: 14 amino acids. CDR1 and CDR2 from the germline V gene are MNHEY and SMNVEV (reference sequence). V dropped 4 bases and J dropped 5 bases, with 9 bases sitting between them. The CDR3, as DNA: TGTGCCAGCAGTTATAACAGCCATAATTCACCCCTCCACTTT. Its protein product is CASSYNSHNSPLHF.

This clone was found once. The chain has TRBV9 and TRBJ1-3; D perhaps matches TRBD1 (5 bases). The V gene's germline CDR1 is SGDLS and CDR2 YYNGEE. This CDR3 has 14 amino acids. V dropped 7 bases and J dropped 0 bases, with 11 bases sitting between them. In DNA, the CDR3 is TGTGCCAGCGCTGGGACGAACTCTGGAAACACCATATATTTT. Protein product: CASAGTNSGNTIYF.

The DNA of the CDR3 is TGTGCCAGCAGCTGGGCGGGACCTGGCTACACCTTC. Translation gives CASSWAGPGYTF. This rearrangement joins TRBV5-6 to TRBJ1-2; possible D gene TRBD1, 5 bases. The CDR3 totals 12 residues. The V end lost 3 bases, the J end lost 7 bases, and 10 bases lay between the germline ends. In germline, CDR1 is SGHDT, CDR2 YYEEEE.

This clone was seen a few times. The J gene is TRBJ1-5, the V gene TRBV2; the D gene is possibly TRBD1 (6 bases). Germline loops: CDR1 SNHLY, CDR2 FYNNEI. The V end lost 5 bases, the J end lost 9 bases, and 8 bases lay between the germline ends. CDR3 length: 11 amino acids. The CDR3 sequence is CASSTGPPQHF. The CDR3 DNA follows: TGTGCCAGCAGTACAGGGCCGCCCCAGCATTTT.

This rearrangement joins TRBV5-1 to TRBJ2-5, with TRBD2 identical over 7 bases. This CDR3 is built from 16 residues. The V gene's germline CDR1 is SGHRS and CDR2 YFSETQ. V dropped 0 bases and J dropped 2; count of bases not matched to a gene: 7. CDR3 nucleotides: TGCGCCAGCAGCTTGGAACCCCCACTAGCGCAAGAGACCCAGTACTTC. Translated: CASSLEPPLAQETQYF. Full variable domain (missing parts from reference TRBV5-1 and TRBJ2-5): KAGVTQTPRYLIKTRGQQVTLSCSPISGHRSVSWYQQTPGQGLQFLFEYFSETQRNKGNFPGRFSGRQFSNSRSEMNVSTLELGDSALYLCASSLEPPLAQETQYFGPGTRLLVL.